This TCR beta chain was recorded in a study of cytomegalovirus exposure and HLA in healthy donors (dated 2017 in TCRdb). For the study in its entirety: According to a later analysis, one platform produced both the 110 or so validation repertoires and the 730 or so repertoires of the first cohort. The study aimed to test whether cataloging public T cell receptors could reveal signatures of past pathogen exposure. In addition to the first cohort of 650 to 800 subjects, a separate validation cohort of around 110 different subjects was used. High-throughput TCR immunosequencing, statistical association of individual TCRs with disease status, and machine learning were combined to predict cytomegalovirus infection status.

The library was built by means of the immunoSEQ multiplex PCR assay. Turning to the authors' computational methods: A statistical classification framework was built for diagnosing cytomegalovirus status from the catalog of TCR beta chain sequences. TCRdb retrieved this table from immuneACCESS and kept in-frame rearrangements only. Not all clones are present; in checked studies, unresolved V genes account for under half, and no reason is known for the remainder. That table gives V, J and clone size, and the DNA gave D and trimming. The sample table contains over 120,000 clones; only one count was recorded for roughly 86% of them. The ten biggest clones cover 4.5% of the sample. V is cut by 4 bases and J by 4 bases, and the space between the germline ends is 17 bases. From the germline V gene, CDR1 is SGHRS and CDR2 is YFSETQ. Taken from cysteine to phenylalanine, the CDR3 has 15 residues. CDR3 DNA is the only sequence kept; it has 45 bases, read in frame from the first base.

About this clone itself: Its antigen is still unknown. Base qualities are not at hand, and no much larger clone is one base apart.

The donors belonged to the validation cohort of about 130 subjects, which was separate from the roughly 670-subject first cohort. Study-level results and caveats: Most TCR sequences were seen in very few donors, while some public TCRs were found in many individuals. The authors suggested that the approach could potentially be extended to other disease states and immunological phenotypes. The classifier was reported to diagnose cytomegalovirus status with high specificity and sensitivity in both the original and validation cohorts. Of the cluster scores, 85% to 95% were above 0 in a later analysis, which found that TCRs clustered in the first cohort also tended to co-occur in the 120 validation repertoires. The validation cohort had no HLA typing available for a later analysis, so co-occurrence within that cohort was assessed over all 110 or so repertoires. A few of the identified cytomegalovirus-associated TCR beta chains were confirmed in vitro to be specific for cytomegalovirus antigens. The study listed 150 to 200 TCR beta chains as associated with cytomegalovirus.

This chain joins TRBV5-1 to TRBJ1-2; matching of 6 bases hints at TRBD1 as the D gene. The sequence derives from a man younger than 35 in good health and CMV-seropositive. The sequenced sample consisted of PBMCs. The bases read TGCGCCAGCAGCATAAATACAGGGCATCTCTATGGCTACACCTTC. The encoded protein is CASSINTGHLYGYTF.